These 2 T cell receptor beta chains originate from one sample sequenced in a study of monozygotic twins with inflammatory bowel disease. With the 5' RACE reads reprocessed, TCRdb shows one record per CDR3 protein and no DNA. Found here are about 330,000 distinct CDR3 sequences; the top ten clones hold approximately 2%. What was sequenced was blood. These receptors were collected from a human donor with ulcerative colitis or Crohn's disease, or a healthy co-twin of an affected twin (not recorded which).

The chain has TRBV19 and TRBJ1-2; TCRdb designates TRBD1, a call that cannot be tested without DNA. The CDR3 is 14 residues long. Per germline, CDR1 LNHDA and CDR2 SQIVND (reference sequence). CDR3 region: CASSLGWDSDGYTF.

The V and J genes are TRBV5-5 and TRBJ2-2; TCRdb gives TRBD1 as the D gene, but with no DNA this cannot be confirmed. CDR1 and CDR2 (germline): SGHKS, YYEKEE (reference sequence). The CDR3 sequence is 16 residues long. Here the CDR3 reads CASSFGPLLMAGELFF. The full variable domain, with the rest looked up from reference TRBV5-5 and TRBJ2-2, is DAGVTQSPTHLIKTRGQQVTLRCSPISGHKSVSWYQQVLGQGPQFIFQYYEKEERGRGNFPDRFSARQFPNYSSELNVNALLLGDSALYLCASSFGPLLMAGELFFGEGSRLTVL.